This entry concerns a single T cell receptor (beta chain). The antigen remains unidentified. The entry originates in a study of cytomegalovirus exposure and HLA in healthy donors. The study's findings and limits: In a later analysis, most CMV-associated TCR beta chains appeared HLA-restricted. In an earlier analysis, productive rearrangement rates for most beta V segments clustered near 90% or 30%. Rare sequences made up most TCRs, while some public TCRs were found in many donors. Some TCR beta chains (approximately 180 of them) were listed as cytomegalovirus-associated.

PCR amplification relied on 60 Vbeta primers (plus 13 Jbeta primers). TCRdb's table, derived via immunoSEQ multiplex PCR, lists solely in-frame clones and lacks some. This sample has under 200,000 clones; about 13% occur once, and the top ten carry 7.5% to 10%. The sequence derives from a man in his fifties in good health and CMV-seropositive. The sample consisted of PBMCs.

The CDR3 spells CASRSRYGEKLFF. Here the CDR3 DNA reads TGTGCCAGCAGGAGCCGCTACGGTGAAAAACTGTTTTTT. The rearrangement uses TRBV6-1 and TRBJ1-4; D is ambiguous. Trimming shortened V by 6 bases and J by 7 bases, and 12 bases separated the two germline ends. Germline V gene lookup returns CDR1 MNHNS and CDR2 SASEGT. This CDR3 region has 13 residues.